These 3 T cell receptor beta chains share one sample of origin, sequenced in a study of T cell repertoires in cytomegalovirus infection. Antigen specificity for these receptors is unknown. TCRdb re-derived calls from the reads in MiXCR, one entry per CDR3 protein. The table shows about 920,000 distinct CDR3 sequences, with around 29% occurring only once. Sequenced here: cultured CD8+ T cells from PBMCs, sampled from culture after CMV antigen stimulation. The origin of the receptors is a human donor in good health (CMV status not recorded). Some clones in this sample may be carry-over from other donors' samples.

The CDR3, as DNA: TGTGCCAGCAGCTTAGAGACAGGGGGCCCCTCGGAGACCCAGTACTTC. Its translation: CASSLETGGPSETQYF. The rearrangement uses TRBV7-9 and TRBJ2-5; 10 bases are shared with TRBD1. The V and J ends lost 1 base and 5 bases, in that order; junction bases with no gene match: 7. The germline V gene encodes CDR1 SEHNR and CDR2 FQNEAQ (reference sequence). CDR3 length: 16 amino acids.

This clonotype was detected ten times or more. The chain uses TRBV7-8 and TRBJ1-3; maybe TRBD1 (5 bases). Germline loops: CDR1 SGHVS, CDR2 FQNEAQ. With 4 bases removed from V and 6 bases from J, the gap between germline ends came to 19 bases. This CDR3 is 16 amino acids long. The CDR3 loop reads CASSSFSQGAENTIYF. CDR3 sequence (DNA): TGTGCCAGCAGCTCTTTTTCCCAGGGTGCGGAAAACACCATATATTTT.

The table lists this clonotype with many counts. The J gene is TRBJ2-2, the V gene TRBV7-8; 8 bases are shared with TRBD2. V trimming: 4 bases; J trimming: 3 bases; junction bases outside the gene matches: 13. Germline loops: CDR1 SGHVS, CDR2 FQNEAQ. The CDR3 loop spans 18 amino acids. DNA of the CDR3: TGTGCCAGCAGCTCGTCTAATTTGAGCGGGGGTTACACCGGGGAGCTGTTTTTT. Residues: CASSSSNLSGGYTGELFF.